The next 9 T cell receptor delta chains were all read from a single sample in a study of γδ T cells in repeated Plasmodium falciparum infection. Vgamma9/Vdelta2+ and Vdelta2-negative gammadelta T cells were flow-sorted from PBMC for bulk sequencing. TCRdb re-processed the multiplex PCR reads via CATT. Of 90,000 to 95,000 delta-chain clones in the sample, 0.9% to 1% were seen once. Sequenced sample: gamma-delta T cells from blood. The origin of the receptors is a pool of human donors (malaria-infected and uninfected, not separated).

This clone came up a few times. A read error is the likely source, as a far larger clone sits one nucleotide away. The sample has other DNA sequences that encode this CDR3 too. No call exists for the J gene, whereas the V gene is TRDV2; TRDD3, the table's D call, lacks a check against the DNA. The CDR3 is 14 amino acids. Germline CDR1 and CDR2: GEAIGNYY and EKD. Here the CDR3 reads CACALWGYTDKLIF. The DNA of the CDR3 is TGTGCCTGTGCTCTCTGGGGGTACACCGATAAACTCATCTTC.

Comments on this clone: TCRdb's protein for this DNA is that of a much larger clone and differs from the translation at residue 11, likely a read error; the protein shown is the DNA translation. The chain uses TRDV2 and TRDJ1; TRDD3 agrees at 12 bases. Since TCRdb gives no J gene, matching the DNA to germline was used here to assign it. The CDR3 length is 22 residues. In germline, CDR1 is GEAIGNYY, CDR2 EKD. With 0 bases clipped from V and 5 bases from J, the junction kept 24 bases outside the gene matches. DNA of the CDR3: TGTGCCTGTGACACCGTTTCTGGGGGATACGGGAAAAACTTGGGCCAACGAGATAAACTCATCTTT. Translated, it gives CACDTVSGGYGKNLGQRDKLIF.

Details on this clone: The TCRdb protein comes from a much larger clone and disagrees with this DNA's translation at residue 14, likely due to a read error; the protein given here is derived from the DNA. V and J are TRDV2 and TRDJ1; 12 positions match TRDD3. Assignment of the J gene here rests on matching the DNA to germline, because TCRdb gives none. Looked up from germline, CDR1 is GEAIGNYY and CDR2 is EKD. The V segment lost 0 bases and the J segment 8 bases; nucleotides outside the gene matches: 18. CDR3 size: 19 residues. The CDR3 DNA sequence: TGTGCCTGTGACACCGTACTGGGGGATACTATCAATACCTACCCCAAACTCATCTTT. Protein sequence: CACDTVLGDTINTYPKLIF.

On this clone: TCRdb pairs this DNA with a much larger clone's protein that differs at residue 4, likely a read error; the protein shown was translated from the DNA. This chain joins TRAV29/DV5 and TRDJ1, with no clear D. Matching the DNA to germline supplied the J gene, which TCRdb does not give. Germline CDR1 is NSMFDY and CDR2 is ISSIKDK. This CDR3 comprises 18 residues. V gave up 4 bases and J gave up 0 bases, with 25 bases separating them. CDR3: CAAAPPNLPTVYTDKLIF. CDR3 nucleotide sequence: TGTGCAGCAGCTCCCCCCAACCTCCCCACTGTGTACACCGATAAACTCATCTTT.

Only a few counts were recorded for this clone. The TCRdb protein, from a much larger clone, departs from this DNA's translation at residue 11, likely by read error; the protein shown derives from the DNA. The CDR3 bases are TGTGCTCTTGGGGAGGTACTGGGGGACACCGGTAAACTCATCTTT. Amino acids: CALGEVLGDTGKLIF. The V gene is TRDV1, the J gene TRDJ1; 9 nucleotides agree with TRDD3. TCRdb carries no J gene annotation; the J gene was assigned here by matching the DNA with germline. Germline V gives CDR1 TSWWSYY, CDR2 QGS. This CDR3 is built from 15 residues.

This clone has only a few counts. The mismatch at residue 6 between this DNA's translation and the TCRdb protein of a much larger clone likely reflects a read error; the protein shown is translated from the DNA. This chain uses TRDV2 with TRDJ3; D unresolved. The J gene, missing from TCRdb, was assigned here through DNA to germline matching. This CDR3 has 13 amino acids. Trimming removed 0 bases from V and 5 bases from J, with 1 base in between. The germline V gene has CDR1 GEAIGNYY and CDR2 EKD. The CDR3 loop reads CACDTRDTRQMFF. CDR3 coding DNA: TGTGCCTGTGACACCAGGGACACCCGACAGATGTTTTTC.

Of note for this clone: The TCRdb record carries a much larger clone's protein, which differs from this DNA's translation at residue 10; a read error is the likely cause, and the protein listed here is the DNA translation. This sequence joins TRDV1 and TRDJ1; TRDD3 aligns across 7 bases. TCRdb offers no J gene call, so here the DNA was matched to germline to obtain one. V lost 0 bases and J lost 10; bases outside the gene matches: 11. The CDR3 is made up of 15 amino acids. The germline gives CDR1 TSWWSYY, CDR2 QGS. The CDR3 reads CALGELPRHRGILIF. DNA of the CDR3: TGTGCTCTTGGGGAACTACCCCGTCACCGGGGGATACTCATCTTT.

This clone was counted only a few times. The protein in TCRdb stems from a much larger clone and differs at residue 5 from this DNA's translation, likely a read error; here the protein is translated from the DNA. The CDR3 loop is CALGASAFSVLGDTSGTDKLIF. The CDR3 DNA sequence: TGTGCTCTTGGGGCGTCGGCCTTCTCCGTACTGGGGGATACATCGGGTACCGATAAACTCATCTTT. The chain joins TRDV1 to TRDJ1; 12 bases agree with TRDD3. The J gene was missing in TCRdb and was found by matching the end of the DNA to germline. Per germline, CDR1 TSWWSYY and CDR2 QGS. The V and J ends lost 4 bases and 2 bases, in that order; junction bases with no gene match: 23. This CDR3 contains 22 residues.

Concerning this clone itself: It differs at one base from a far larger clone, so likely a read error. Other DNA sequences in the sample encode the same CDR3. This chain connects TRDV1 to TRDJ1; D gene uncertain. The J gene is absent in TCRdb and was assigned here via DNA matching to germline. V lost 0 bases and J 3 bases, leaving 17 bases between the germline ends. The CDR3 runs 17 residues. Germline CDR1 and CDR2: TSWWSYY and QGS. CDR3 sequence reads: CALGELRPLKGADKLIF. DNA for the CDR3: TGTGCTCTTGGGGAACTTCGTCCGCTAAAAGGCGCCGATAAACTCATCTTT.